This is a list of T cell receptor beta chains from one sample in a study of T cell responses to AZD1222 COVID-19 vaccine. Libraries were prepared by immunoSEQ multiplex PCR; TCRdb keeps only in-frame clonotypes and omits some of them. The sample gives some 130,000 clones, 80% to 95% of which show up once; around 3.8% is in the top ten. This material consisted of peripheral blood, taken on day 0 of AZD1222 vaccination. These receptors were collected from an adult in good health. Both conserved end residues are trimmed from each CDR3. A D gene is named only where the DNA matches it firmly.

J gene,D gene,V gene,CDR3 protein
TRBJ1-6,-,TRBV7-2,ASSAGQIPNSPLH
TRBJ1-5,TRBD1,TRBV7-6,ASSLGQGGQPQH
TRBJ1-1,TRBD1,TRBV3-1/TRBV3-2,ASSLQDRGGAF
TRBJ2-7,TRBD1,TRBV5-1,ASSPLGQGPYEQY
TRBJ2-5,-,TRBV7-9,ASSPDRETQY
TRBJ1-1,-,TRBV7-2,ASSQQHGVGTEAF
TRBJ2-1,-,TRBV4-3,ASSPRTGLNNEQF
TRBJ2-5,-,TRBV7-2,ASSLVRATQETQY
TRBJ1-5,TRBD1,TRBV7-9,ASSTDRDHQPQH
TRBJ2-5,TRBD1,TRBV10-1,ASSLSGTAIQETQY
TRBJ2-7,TRBD1,TRBV4-3,ASSQGGTGTYEQY
TRBJ1-5,TRBD1,TRBV27,ASSYGTGQPQH
TRBJ2-5,-,TRBV5-1,ASSPGLTTQETQY
TRBJ1-4,-,TRBV6-6,ASSYLRGSNEKLF
TRBJ1-5,-,TRBV24-1,ATSGRGNQPQH
TRBJ1-5,-,TRBV30,AWSGGGLLGDQPQH
TRBJ2-7,TRBD1,TRBV28,ASSVGTGRYEQY
TRBJ2-5,-,TRBV7-2,ASSPGRIQETQY
TRBJ2-6,-,TRBV18,ASTAGVPSGANVLT
TRBJ1-4,-,TRBV4-2,ASSQILQGTNEKLF
TRBJ2-3,-,TRBV5-4,ASRRPGVTDTQY
TRBJ2-1,-,TRBV5-1,ASSLPGPQF